This TCR beta chain was obtained from a study of cytomegalovirus exposure and HLA in healthy donors. Whole-study context: Out of 150 million to 200 million T cells, an earlier analysis found around 120 million unique TCR beta sequences in total.

The PCR made use of 60 Vbeta and 13 Jbeta primers. The table came from immunoSEQ multiplex PCR; TCRdb's copy has only in-frame clones and leaves some out. The listing contains roughly 120,000 clones. CDR3 length equals 17 residues. With V trimmed by 2 bases and J by 0 bases, 7 bases remained unmatched. Looked up from germline, CDR1 is SGHRS and CDR2 is YFSETQ. Broader study findings: Productive status was seen about 87% or about 30% of the time for most TCR beta V segments in an earlier analysis.

Details on this clone: Its antigen is unknown.

The sequenced sample consisted of PBMCs. The rearrangement joins TRBV5-1 to TRBJ1-2, with 10 bases that match TRBD1. This receptor was obtained from a man between 18 and 29 years old in good health and CMV-seronegative. As DNA, the CDR3 is TGCGCCAGCAGCTTTACGGACAGGGGGTTAGCTAACTATGGCTACACCTTC. Residues: CASSFTDRGLANYGYTF. The complete variable domain, with remaining parts taken from reference TRBV5-1 and TRBJ1-2, reads KAGVTQTPRYLIKTRGQQVTLSCSPISGHRSVSWYQQTPGQGLQFLFEYFSETQRNKGNFPGRFSGRQFSNSRSEMNVSTLELGDSALYLCASSFTDRGLANYGYTFGSGTRLTVV.